This TCR beta chain was captured by sequencing in a study of neurological immune-mediated disorders. Findings and caveats of the study: A possible signature was seen in one related-CDR3 cluster, into which phylogenetic grouping placed the repertoires of 18 of 34 multiple sclerosis patients. The authors found no clinical or MRI feature associated with the multiple sclerosis repertoire cluster.

cDNA synthesis was performed by 5'RACE with 10-nucleotide random UMIs. One entry per CDR3 protein, called by TCRdb with MiXCR from the 5' RACE reads. Of tens of thousands of distinct CDR3 sequences listed, roughly 2% are singletons. This clonotype was recorded at least ten times. As yet, its antigen is unknown. V lost 4 bases and J 8 bases, leaving 18 bases between the germline ends. The CDR3 sequence is 14 residues long. Germline lookup yields CDR1 SGHRS and CDR2 YFSETQ. The sequenced sample was PBMCs. The rearrangement joins TRBV5-1 to TRBJ1-2, with D unclear. The source is a woman between 40 and 55 years old with multiple sclerosis. The CDR3 sequence is CASSPLQSDEGYTF. In DNA, the CDR3 is TGCGCCAGCAGCCCTCTTCAAAGTGACGAAGGCTACACCTTC.